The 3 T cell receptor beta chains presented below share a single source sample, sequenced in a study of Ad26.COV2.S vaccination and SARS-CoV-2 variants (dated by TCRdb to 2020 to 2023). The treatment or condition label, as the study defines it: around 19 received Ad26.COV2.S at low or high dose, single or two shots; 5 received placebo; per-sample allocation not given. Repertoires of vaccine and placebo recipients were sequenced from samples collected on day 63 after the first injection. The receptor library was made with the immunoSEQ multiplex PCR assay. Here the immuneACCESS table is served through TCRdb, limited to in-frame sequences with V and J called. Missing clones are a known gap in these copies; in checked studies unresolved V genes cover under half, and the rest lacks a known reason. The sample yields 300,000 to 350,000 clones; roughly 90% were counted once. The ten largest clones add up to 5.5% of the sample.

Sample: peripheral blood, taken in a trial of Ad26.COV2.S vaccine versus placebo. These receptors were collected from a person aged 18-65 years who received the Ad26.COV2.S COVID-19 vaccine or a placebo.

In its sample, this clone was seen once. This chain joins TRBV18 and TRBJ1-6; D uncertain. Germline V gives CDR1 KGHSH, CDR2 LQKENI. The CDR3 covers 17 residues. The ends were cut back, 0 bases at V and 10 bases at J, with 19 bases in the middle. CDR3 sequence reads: CASSPPGSRGMGSPLHF. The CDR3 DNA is TGTGCCAGCTCACCACCGGGTTCACGAGGGATGGGCTCACCCCTCCACTTT. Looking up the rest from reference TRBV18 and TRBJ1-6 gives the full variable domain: NAGVMQNPRHLVRRRGQEARLRCSPMKGHSHVYWYRQLPEEGLKFMVYLQKENIIDESGMPKERFSAEFPKEGPSILRIQQVVRGDSAAYFCASSPPGSRGMGSPLHFGNGTRLTVT.

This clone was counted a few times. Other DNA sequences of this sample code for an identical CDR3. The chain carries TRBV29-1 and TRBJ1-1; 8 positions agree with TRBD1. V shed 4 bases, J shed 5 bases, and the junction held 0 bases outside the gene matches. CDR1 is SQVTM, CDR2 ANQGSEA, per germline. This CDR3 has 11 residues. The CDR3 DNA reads TGCAGCGTTGGGACAGGGACTGAAGCTTTCTTT. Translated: CSVGTGTEAFF.

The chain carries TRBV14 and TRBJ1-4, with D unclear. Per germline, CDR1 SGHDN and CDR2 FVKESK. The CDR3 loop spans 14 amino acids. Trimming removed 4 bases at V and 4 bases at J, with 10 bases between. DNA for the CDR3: TGTGCCAGCAGCCTACAGCAAAGTAATGAAAAACTGTTTTTT. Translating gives CASSLQQSNEKLFF. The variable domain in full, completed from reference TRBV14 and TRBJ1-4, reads EAGVTQFPSHSVIEKGQTVTLRCDPISGHDNLYWYRRVMGKEIKFLLHFVKESKQDESGMPNNRFLAERTGGTYSTLKVQPAELEDSGVYFCASSLQQSNEKLFFGSGTQLSVL.